This entry describes one T cell receptor (beta chain). Its antigen is currently unknown. This specimen comes from a study of PD-1 blockade in classical Hodgkin lymphoma. About the study: Patients received nivolumab 3 mg/kg intravenously every 2 weeks.

Data came from immunoSEQ multiplex PCR; TCRdb stores just in-frame clones and leaves some out. The sample has about 100,000 clones; around four fifths are singletons. V lost 5 bases to trimming and J lost 2 bases; unmatched junction nucleotides: 5. This CDR3 contains 15 residues. Germline-derived CDR1 and CDR2 are SGHRS and YFSETQ. Each patient's relapse followed autologous stem cell transplantation, and brentuximab vedotin exposure varied. Classifying best responses yielded complete response, partial response or progressive disease. General study results and limits: Reports indicated that newly diagnosed patients had lower baseline TCR diversity than healthy donors did. Patients with a complete response exhibited baseline diversity comparable to newly diagnosed patients.

The chain joins TRBV5-1 to TRBJ2-3; TRBD2 aligns across 10 bases. The sample was peripheral blood mononuclear cells (PBMCs), taken at baseline. The sequence was obtained from a human donor with classical Hodgkin lymphoma. The CDR3 region has the DNA TGCGCCAGCAGAACTAGCGGGGCTTACACAGATACGCAGTATTTT. Protein sequence: CASRTSGAYTDTQYF.